This T cell receptor beta chain was sequenced during a study of cytomegalovirus exposure and HLA in healthy donors (dated 2017 in TCRdb). About the study as a whole: In an earlier analysis of roughly 590 of the donors, around 290 Gb of sequence data and approximately 100 million unique TCR beta sequences from about 190 million T cells were reported. An early release that covered some 640 HLA-typed donors contained approximately 320 gigabases of sequencing data and about 93 million unique TCR sequences. Among the roughly 370 genotyped donors, more than 70% belonged to the genetic ancestry cluster associated with self-reported Caucasian donors. The study was designed to test whether signatures of past pathogen exposure could be identified by cataloging public T cell receptors. The study profiled the T cell repertoires of 666 subjects by immunosequencing and related them to cytomegalovirus serostatus. In addition to the first cohort of 650 to 750 subjects, a separate validation cohort of around 110 different subjects was used. High-throughput TCR immunosequencing, statistical association of individual TCRs with disease status, and machine learning were combined to predict cytomegalovirus infection status. In a later analysis, previously published TCR beta repertoires from 500 to 750 donors were re-analyzed and high-resolution HLA genotyping was added so that TCR occurrence patterns could be studied. Rather than using new phenotypic data, the later analysis identified candidate immune exposures from TCR beta sequences and from how often those sequences occurred across donors. In an earlier analysis of several hundred of the donors, high-throughput TCR beta sequencing was used to judge whether each TCR beta V gene segment behaved as functional or pseudogenic. Donor age, sex, ethnicity and CMV serostatus were collected together with the repertoire data. In a later genetic analysis, genome-wide SNP genotypes for about 65% of the roughly 670 donors were used, and that subset was treated as a discovery cohort. Every repertoire in the discovery cohort had been generated on one and the same sequencing platform. HLA typing covered class I and class II loci at four-digit resolution. Typing coverage differed by locus: A, B, C, DRB1 and DQB1 were typed in roughly 629-630 donors, DQA1 in about 500, DPA1 in 600 to 610, and DPB1 in 472. A handful of DR-DQ haplotypes were handled as single units for association and clustering because linkage in the cohort was strong. Among 398 genotyped donors of the cohort, an average of 235,054 unique TCR beta nucleotide sequences were sequenced per donor, roughly 20% of them non-productive.

In total, 666 healthy bone marrow donors made up the cohort. All cohort members were sampled while nominally healthy, although unrecorded immune exposures were likely present. The donor was CMV seropositive and belonged to the group of more than 250 seropositive cohort members. Every donor gave a peripheral blood sample, and the peripheral blood mononuclear cells from that sample were used for TCR beta sequencing. The Qiagen DNeasy Blood Extraction Kit was used to extract genomic DNA from the blood cell samples. Library construction relied on the immunoSEQ multiplex PCR assay. For the multiplex PCR, a mixture combining 60 forward primers for TCR Vbeta segments and 13 reverse primers for TCR Jbeta segments was used. The CDR3 region of rearranged TCR beta genes was amplified from genomic DNA with a multiplex PCR assay. The amplified TCR beta libraries were sequenced on the Illumina HiSeq System as 87-base-pair reads. Per the authors' processing: A later analysis tallied 75 million to 95 million unique TCR beta chains across the 666 repertoires, and about 10 million of those chains were shared by two or more donors. A nearest-neighbor algorithm error-corrected the raw reads and collapsed the reads into unique sequences, merging closely related sequences to remove PCR and sequencing errors. To assign V, D and J gene segments, CDR3 sequences were aligned to IMGT reference sequences. For a sequence to be retained, a match of at least six nucleotides to both a V gene segment and a J gene segment was required. A rearrangement counted as productive if the CDR3 had no stop codons and remained in frame with V and J, and every other rearrangement counted as non-productive. Following IMGT convention, CDR3 was defined as the stretch from the second conserved V-encoded cysteine up to the conserved J-encoded phenylalanine. In an earlier analysis of just under 600 of the donors, sequences lacking an unambiguous match to a single V gene segment were excluded. An earlier analysis of approximately 590 of the donors classified V segments as functional when productive rearrangements were above 56.7% and as segregating when the standard deviation between donors was above 5%. A statistical classification framework was built to diagnose cytomegalovirus status from the catalog of TCR beta chain sequences. V and J gene assignment, in a later analysis, came from comparing TCR nucleotide sequences with IMGT/GENE-DB human TR gene sequences. A later analysis assigned CDR3 sequences and most-parsimonious VDJ recombination scenarios with the TCRdist pipeline. In a later analysis, every TCR beta chain was defined by the combination of its CDR3 amino acid sequence and its V-gene family, and reads without a unique V-gene family were dropped. In a later analysis, 450 to 600 highly shared, low-generation-probability nucleotide sequences were removed to address suspected cross-contamination and a sequencing artifact. In a later analysis, a clonal expansion index was calculated for each public chain from normalized within-repertoire ranks of inferred template counts. In a later analysis, generation probabilities were computed with a VDJ recombination model fitted to out-of-frame rearrangements, and the resulting probabilities were checked against IGoR. In a later analysis, hypergeometric tests were used to score TCR-TCR, TCR-HLA and TCR-CMV co-occurrence, with a repertoire-size bias correction applied to TCR pairs. False discovery rates were estimated in a later analysis by permuting HLA or CMV assignments 20 times. In a later analysis, co-occurring TCRs were grouped using DBSCAN, with TCRdist sequence similarity added in when clustering inside HLA-allele-positive subsets. For co-occurrence clustering, repertoires with fewer than 30,000 or more than 120,000 public chains were excluded, along with roughly 5 repertoires with anomalous nucleotide sharing. TCRdb carries this immuneACCESS record with in-frame sequences only. Its versions omit some clonotypes, under half of them owing to an unresolved V gene in the studies checked, with the rest unexplained. The V and J calls and clone size are taken from that table; D and trimming were inferred from the DNA. The sample includes 80,000 or so clones, with about 60% observed a single time. The ten largest clones take up less than 7.5% of the sample.

A note on this clone: Its target antigen remains unknown. Qualities for individual bases were not recorded, and no much larger clone is one base off.

Broad study findings and their caveats: The sequencing pipeline was judged likely to have produced a cluster of highly shared sequence variants as a technical artifact. The classifier was reported to diagnose cytomegalovirus status with high specificity and sensitivity in both the original and validation cohorts. Most CMV-associated TCR beta chains appeared to be HLA-restricted in a later analysis, and the HLA associations seemed to be driven largely by CMV exposure. Most TCR sequences were seen in very few donors, while some public TCRs were found in many individuals. In a later analysis, several top co-occurrence clusters were reported to appear linked to parvovirus B19, influenza, CMV and Epstein-Barr virus. Specific HLA alleles were associated with about 17,000 TCR beta sequences at a false discovery rate of 0.05 in a later analysis. Linkage disequilibrium might explain the correlated functional status among segregating V segments, but an unknown experimental factor could not be ruled out. Because counts were too low, roughly 16 rarely observed V segments, including chromosome 9 orphons, were excluded from the earlier analysis of some 590 of the donors. According to a later analysis, TCR association rates differed among HLA loci, with DRB1 alleles showing the most associated TCRs and HLA-C alleles showing the fewest. Because some donors lacked HLA typing at each locus, the association tests relied only on the typed subset. Assigning TCR associations to individual alleles was difficult when HLA alleles, especially DR and DQ, strongly co-occurred. This cohort had only TCR beta chains sequenced, and the lack of alpha or paired-chain data limited which features could be detected. In vitro tests confirmed that three of the cytomegalovirus-associated TCR beta chains recognize cytomegalovirus antigens. The authors suggested that the approach could potentially be generalized to other disease states and immunological phenotypes. A later analysis found that HLA-associated TCR beta chains were more clonally expanded and had lower generation probabilities than equally common non-associated chains. Broadly in line with IMGT annotations, most TCR beta V segments showed up in productive rearrangements about 87% or about 30% of the time in an earlier analysis of approximately 600 of the donors. For the cohort, immune exposure information was limited to CMV serostatus. The study listed 164 TCR beta chains as associated with cytomegalovirus. Compared with the roughly 710-donor mean, donors in an Asian-associated ancestry cluster had fewer N-insertions in productive TCRs, according to a later genetic analysis. Sequencing depth was assumed to be roughly uniform across donors in the presence/absence analyses, though that assumption may not hold. In a later genetic analysis, a missense DCLRE1C variant was associated with V-gene and J-gene trimming of TCR beta chains, and the association was replicated in an independent cohort. A further reported finding was that TCR beta sequences accurately predicted the HLA-A and HLA-B alleles for most subjects in the first cohort.

Sequenced material: PBMCs. This receptor was identified in a man aged 30 to 39 in good health and CMV-seropositive.

The CDR3 here reads CASSLGRGREYEQYF. At the DNA level, the sequence is TGCGCCAGCAGCTTGGGAAGAGGGCGGGAGTACGAGCAGTACTTC. The chain employs TRBV5-1 and TRBJ2-7; 7 of the junction bases match TRBD2. At the junction V is shortened by 0 bases and J by 4 bases; bases outside the gene matches: 7. Reading from cysteine to phenylalanine, the CDR3 counts 15 amino acids. Only CDR3 DNA remains: 45 bases, in frame from the first base. The germline V gene gives CDR1 as SGHRS and CDR2 as YFSETQ.